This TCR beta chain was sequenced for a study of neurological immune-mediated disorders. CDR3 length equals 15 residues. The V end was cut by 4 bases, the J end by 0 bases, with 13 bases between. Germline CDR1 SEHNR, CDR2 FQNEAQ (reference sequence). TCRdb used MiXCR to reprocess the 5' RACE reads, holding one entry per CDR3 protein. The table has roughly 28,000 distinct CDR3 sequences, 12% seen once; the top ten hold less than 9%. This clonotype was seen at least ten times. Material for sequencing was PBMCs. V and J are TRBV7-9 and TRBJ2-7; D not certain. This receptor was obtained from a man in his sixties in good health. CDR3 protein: CASSSWSGGSYEQYF. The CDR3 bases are TGTGCCAGCAGCTCGTGGTCCGGCGGCTCCTACGAGCAGTACTTC.